This TCR beta chain originates from a study of shared T cell receptors in the human thymus. This table comes from immunoSEQ multiplex PCR, and its TCRdb copy is limited to in-frame clones, with some not included. Of 600,000 or so clones in the sample, around 87% were seen once. Trimming shortened V by 1 base and J by 8 bases, and 20 bases separated the two germline ends. The length of the CDR3 is 17 residues. Looked up from germline, CDR1 is MGHRA and CDR2 is YSYEKL. The data also belong to a second study, concerning human thymus T cells.

The V call is TRBV4-1, the J call TRBJ1-4; no clear D gene. Sequencing used thymocytes. The TCR was taken from a boy under two years old with a congenital heart defect. CDR3 in amino acids: CASSQVSAWTGEEKLFF. The CDR3 bases are TGCGCCAGCAGCCAAGTTTCGGCCTGGACGGGAGAAGAAAAACTGTTTTTT.